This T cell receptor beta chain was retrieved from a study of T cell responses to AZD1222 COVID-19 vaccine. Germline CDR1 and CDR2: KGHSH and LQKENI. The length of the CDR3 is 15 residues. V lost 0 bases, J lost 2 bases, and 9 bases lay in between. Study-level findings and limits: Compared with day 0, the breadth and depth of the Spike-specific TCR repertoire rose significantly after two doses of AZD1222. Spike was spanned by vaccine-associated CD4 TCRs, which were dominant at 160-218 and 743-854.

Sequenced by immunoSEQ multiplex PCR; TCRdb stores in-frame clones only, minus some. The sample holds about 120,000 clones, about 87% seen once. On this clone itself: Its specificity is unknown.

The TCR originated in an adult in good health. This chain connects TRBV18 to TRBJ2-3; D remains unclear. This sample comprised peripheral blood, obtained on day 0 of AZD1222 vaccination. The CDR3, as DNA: TGTGCCAGCTCACCACCGGCGCTTTTCACAGATACGCAGTATTTT. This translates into CASSPPALFTDTQYF. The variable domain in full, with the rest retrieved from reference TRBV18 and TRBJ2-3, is NAGVMQNPRHLVRRRGQEARLRCSPMKGHSHVYWYRQLPEEGLKFMVYLQKENIIDESGMPKERFSAEFPKEGPSILRIQQVVRGDSAAYFCASSPPALFTDTQYFGPGTRLTVL.